This is a list of T cell receptor beta chains from one sample in a study of control samples from healthy donors and cancer patients. The assay was immunoSEQ multiplex PCR, and TCRdb's table has in-frame clones only and misses some. The sample includes about 70,000 clones, 75% to 90% of them seen just once. Sequenced material: blood. These receptors originate from a man in his fifties or sixties in good health. Each CDR3 is given with its conserved first and last residue. The order of the fields is J gene, D gene, V gene, clone size, CDR3 protein, CDR3 DNA. D genes are given only for firm matches. Expanded clones get a size class; other rows say once, few or many, or leave the size out.

TRBJ2-4,-,TRBV7-2,-,CASSSLAYIQYF,TGTGCCAGCAGCTCGCTAGCTTACATTCAGTACTTC
TRBJ1-2,-,TRBV12-3/TRBV12-4,-,CASSLTGNYGYTF,TGTGCCAGCAGTTTAACAGGGAACTATGGCTACACCTTC
TRBJ2-1,-,TRBV24-1,-,CATSGAPSRNEQFF,TGTGCCACCAGTGGTGCCCCGTCACGGAATGAGCAGTTCTTC
TRBJ1-4,TRBD1,TRBV28,-,CASSPDRAEKLFF,TGTGCCAGCAGCCCAGACAGGGCTGAAAAACTGTTTTTT
TRBJ2-7,TRBD2,TRBV2,-,CASSHGLMGLAAYEQYF,TGTGCCAGCAGCCACGGATTGATGGGACTAGCGGCATACGAGCAGTACTTC
TRBJ2-5,TRBD2,TRBV7-2,-,CASSYEGLAGGPGRETQYF,TGTGCCAGCAGCTATGAGGGACTAGCGGGGGGGCCGGGGCGAGAGACCCAGTACTTC
TRBJ2-3,TRBD2,TRBV6-6,once,CASSPGLAGGRPETQYF,TGTGCCAGCAGTCCGGGACTAGCGGGAGGGCGGCCTGAAACGCAGTATTTT
TRBJ1-3,TRBD1,TRBV30,-,CAWSFQGGLGNTIYF,TGTGCCTGGAGCTTCCAGGGGGGGTTGGGAAACACCATATATTTT
TRBJ2-7,-,TRBV6-5,-,CASTVTYEQYF,TGTGCCAGCACAGTAACCTACGAGCAGTACTTC
TRBJ2-2,-,TRBV9,-,CASSISVTGELFF,TGTGCCAGCAGTATTAGCGTCACCGGGGAGCTGTTTTTT
TRBJ2-1,TRBD2,TRBV2,-,CASSRSRPSGSRFF,TGTGCCAGCAGCCGTTCTCGTCCTAGCGGGAGCCGGTTCTTC
TRBJ2-3,TRBD1,TRBV7-2,-,CASSLGRGQGSIGRGTQYF,TGTGCCAGCAGCTTAGGGCGAGGACAGGGTTCTATCGGACGAGGAACGCAGTATTTT
TRBJ1-6,-,TRBV14,-,CASRPTGIGSPLHF,TGTGCCAGCAGACCAACAGGGATAGGATCACCCCTCCACTTT
TRBJ2-5,-,TRBV11-2,-,CASSLGETQYF,TGTGCCAGCAGCTTAGGGGAGACCCAGTACTTC
TRBJ2-1,-,TRBV7-9,-,CAVHRAYNEQFF,TGTGCCGTCCACAGGGCTTACAATGAGCAGTTCTTC
TRBJ2-5,TRBD2,TRBV9,-,CASSAWGREETQYF,TGTGCCAGCAGCGCTTGGGGGAGGGAAGAGACCCAGTACTTC
TRBJ2-3,-,TRBV28,-,CASSPQGTDTQYF,TGTGCCAGCAGTCCGCAGGGTACAGATACGCAGTATTTT
TRBJ2-3,-,TRBV30,-,CAWSVGKSTDTQYF,TGTGCCTGGAGTGTAGGGAAGAGCACAGATACGCAGTATTTT
TRBJ2-5,-,TRBV4-1,-,CASSQVAGEETQYF,TGCGCCAGCAGCCAAGTTGCAGGGGAAGAGACCCAGTACTTC
TRBJ1-3,-,TRBV3-1/TRBV3-2,-,CASSQDMGSGNTIYF,TGTGCCAGCAGCCAAGATATGGGTTCTGGAAACACCATATATTTT
TRBJ2-7,TRBD2,TRBV5-6,-,CASSPGTTTYEQYF,TGTGCCAGCAGCCCGGGGACTACTACCTACGAGCAGTACTTC
TRBJ2-3,-,TRBV5-1,-,CASSRLDTQYF,TGCGCCAGCAGCCGGTTGGATACGCAGTATTTT
TRBJ2-5,-,TRBV5-4,-,CASSLTAQETQYF,TGTGCCAGCAGCTTGACGGCCCAAGAGACCCAGTACTTC
TRBJ2-1,TRBD2,TRBV3-1/TRBV3-2,-,CASSQEKKGLAGGRHEQFF,TGTGCCAGCAGCCAAGAGAAGAAGGGACTAGCGGGGGGGCGCCATGAGCAGTTCTTC
TRBJ2-7,TRBD2,TRBV7-6,-,CASSLASAGGSSYEQYF,TGTGCCAGCAGCTTAGCGTCAGCGGGAGGGAGCTCCTACGAGCAGTACTTC
TRBJ2-7,-,TRBV11-3,once,CASSRTDEQYF,TGTGCCAGCAGCCGGACGGATGAGCAGTACTTC
TRBJ2-3,-,TRBV3-1/TRBV3-2,-,CASSPPFGGDINTQYF,TGTGCCAGCAGCCCTCCTTTTGGGGGAGACATAAATACGCAGTATTTT
TRBJ1-6,TRBD1,TRBV6-6,-,CASSPGQGYNSPLHF,TGTGCCAGCAGTCCGGGACAGGGCTATAATTCACCCCTCCACTTT
TRBJ2-7,-,TRBV14,-,CASSQFEGLPYEQYF,TGTGCCAGCAGCCAGTTTGAAGGGTTACCCTACGAGCAGTACTTC
TRBJ1-6,-,TRBV6-2/TRBV6-3,few,CASSLGQSNSPLHF,TGTGCCAGCAGCTTAGGACAGTCCAACTCACCCCTCCACTTT
TRBJ2-3,-,TRBV9,-,CASSVDGGTDTQYF,TGTGCCAGCAGCGTGGACGGAGGCACAGATACGCAGTATTTT